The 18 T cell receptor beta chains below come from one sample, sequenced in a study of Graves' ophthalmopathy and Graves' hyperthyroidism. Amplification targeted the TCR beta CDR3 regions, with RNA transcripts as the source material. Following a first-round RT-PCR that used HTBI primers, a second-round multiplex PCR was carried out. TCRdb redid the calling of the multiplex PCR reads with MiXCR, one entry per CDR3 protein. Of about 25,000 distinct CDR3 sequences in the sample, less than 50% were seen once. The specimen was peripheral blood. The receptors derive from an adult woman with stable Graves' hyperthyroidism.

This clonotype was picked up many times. The CDR3 nucleotides are TGTGCCAGCAGCCCCGGACTAGCTTTGAACACCGGGGAGCTGTTTTTT. Translation gives CASSPGLALNTGELFF. The chain is built from TRBV6-5 and TRBJ2-2, with 8 bases identical to TRBD2. J lost 1 base, V lost 6 bases, and 7 bases had no gene match. The CDR3 runs to 16 residues. Germline V gives CDR1 MNHEY, CDR2 SVGAGI.

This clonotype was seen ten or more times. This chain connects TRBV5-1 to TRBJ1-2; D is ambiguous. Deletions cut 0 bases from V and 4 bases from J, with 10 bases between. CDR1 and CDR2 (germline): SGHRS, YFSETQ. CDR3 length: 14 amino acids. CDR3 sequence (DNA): TGCGCCAGCAGCTTGGCAGGAAGCTTCTATGGCTACACCTTC. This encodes CASSLAGSFYGYTF.

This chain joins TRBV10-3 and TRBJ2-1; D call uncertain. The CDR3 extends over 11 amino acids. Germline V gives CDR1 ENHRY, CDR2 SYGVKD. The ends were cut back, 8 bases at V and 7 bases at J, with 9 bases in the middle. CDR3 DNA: TGTGCCATCGGCCAGAATAATGAGCAGTTCTTC. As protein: CAIGQNNEQFF.

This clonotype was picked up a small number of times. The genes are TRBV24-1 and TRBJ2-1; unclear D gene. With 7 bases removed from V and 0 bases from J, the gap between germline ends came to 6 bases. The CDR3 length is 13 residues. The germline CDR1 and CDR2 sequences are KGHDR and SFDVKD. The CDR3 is CATSRPSYNEQFF. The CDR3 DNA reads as TGTGCCACCAGCCGCCCCTCCTACAATGAGCAGTTCTTC.

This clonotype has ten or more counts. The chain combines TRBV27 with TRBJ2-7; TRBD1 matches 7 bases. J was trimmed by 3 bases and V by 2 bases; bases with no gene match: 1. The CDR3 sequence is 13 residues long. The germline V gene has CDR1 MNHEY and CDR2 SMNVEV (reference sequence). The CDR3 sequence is CASSLGDSYEQYF. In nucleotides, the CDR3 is TGTGCCAGCAGTTTAGGGGACAGCTACGAGCAGTACTTC.

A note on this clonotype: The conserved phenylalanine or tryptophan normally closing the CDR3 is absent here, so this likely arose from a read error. CDR3 protein: CSVGTKGTNGKLFC. The CDR3 nucleotides are TGCAGCGTTGGGACAAAGGGCACGAATGGAAAACTGTTTTGT. The gene calls are TRBV29-1 and TRBJ1-4; D is possibly TRBD1 (5 bases). The CDR3 sequence is 14 residues long. CDR1 and CDR2 (germline): SQVTM, ANQGSEA.

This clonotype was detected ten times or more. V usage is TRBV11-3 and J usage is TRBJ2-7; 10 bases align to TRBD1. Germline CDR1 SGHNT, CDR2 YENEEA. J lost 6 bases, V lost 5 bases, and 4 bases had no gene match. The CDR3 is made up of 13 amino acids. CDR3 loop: CASSLRDRGEQYF. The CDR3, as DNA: TGTGCCAGCAGCCTTAGGGACAGGGGCGAGCAGTACTTC.

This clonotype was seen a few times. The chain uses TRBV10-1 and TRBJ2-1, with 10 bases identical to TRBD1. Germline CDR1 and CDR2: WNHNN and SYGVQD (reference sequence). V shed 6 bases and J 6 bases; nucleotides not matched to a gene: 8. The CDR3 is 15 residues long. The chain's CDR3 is CASSLGTGEANEQFF. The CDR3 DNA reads TGCGCCAGCAGCCTTGGGACAGGGGAGGCCAATGAGCAGTTCTTC.

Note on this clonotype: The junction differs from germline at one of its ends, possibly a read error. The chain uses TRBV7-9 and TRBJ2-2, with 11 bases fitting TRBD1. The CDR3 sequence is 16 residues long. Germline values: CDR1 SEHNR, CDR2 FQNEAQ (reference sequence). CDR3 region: CTSSLTGQGVPGELFF. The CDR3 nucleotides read TGTACCAGCAGCTTAACGGGACAGGGGGTACCCGGGGAGCTGTTTTTT.

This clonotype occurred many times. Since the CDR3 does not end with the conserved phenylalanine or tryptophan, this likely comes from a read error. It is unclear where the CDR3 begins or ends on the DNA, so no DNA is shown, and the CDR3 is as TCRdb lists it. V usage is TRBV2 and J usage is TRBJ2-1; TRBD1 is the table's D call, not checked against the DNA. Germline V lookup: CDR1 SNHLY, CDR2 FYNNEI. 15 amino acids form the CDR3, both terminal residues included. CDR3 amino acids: CASSPGQDPLNEQLS.

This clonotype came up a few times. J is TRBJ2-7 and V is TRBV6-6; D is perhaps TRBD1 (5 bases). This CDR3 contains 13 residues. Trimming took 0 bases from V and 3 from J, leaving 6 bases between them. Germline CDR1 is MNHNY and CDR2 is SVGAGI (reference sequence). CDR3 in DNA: TGTGCCAGCAGTTACTCGGACAACTACGAGCAGTACGTC. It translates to CASSYSDNYEQYV.

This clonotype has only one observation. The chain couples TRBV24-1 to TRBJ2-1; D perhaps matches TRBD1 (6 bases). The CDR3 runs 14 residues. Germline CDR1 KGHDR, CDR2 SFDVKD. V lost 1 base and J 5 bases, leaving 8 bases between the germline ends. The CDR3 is CATSDFGTHNEQFF. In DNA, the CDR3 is TGTGCCACCAGTGATTTTGGGACACACAATGAGCAGTTCTTC.

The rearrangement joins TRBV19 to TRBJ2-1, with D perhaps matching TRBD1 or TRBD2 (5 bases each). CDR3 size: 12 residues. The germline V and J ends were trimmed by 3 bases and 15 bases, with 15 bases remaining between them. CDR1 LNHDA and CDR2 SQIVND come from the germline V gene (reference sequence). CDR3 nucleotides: TGTGCCAGTAGTATTCGGGGCAGCGGTCGGTTCTTC. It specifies CASSIRGSGRFF.

The CDR3 here is CASGGTGPGGELFF. DNA of the CDR3: TGTGCCAGCGGGGGAACGGGGCCCGGCGGGGAGCTGTTTTTT. The chain carries TRBV2 and TRBJ2-2; D is perhaps TRBD1 or TRBD2 (5 bases each). The germline V gene encodes CDR1 SNHLY and CDR2 FYNNEI. V lost 8 bases and J 7 bases, leaving 17 bases between the germline ends. The CDR3 has 14 residues. Drawing the rest from reference TRBV2 and TRBJ2-2, the complete variable domain is EPEVTQTPSHQVTQMGQEVILRCVPISNHLYFYWYRQILGQKVEFLVSFYNNEISEKSEIFDDQFSVERPDGSNFTLKIRSTKLEDSAMYFCASGGTGPGGELFFGEGSRLTVL.

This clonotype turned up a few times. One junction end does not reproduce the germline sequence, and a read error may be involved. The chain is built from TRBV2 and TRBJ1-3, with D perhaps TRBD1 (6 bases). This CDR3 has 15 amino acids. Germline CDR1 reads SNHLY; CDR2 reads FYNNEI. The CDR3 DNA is TGTGCCAGCATTGAAGGGACAAGCTCTGGAAACACCATATATTTT. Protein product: CASIEGTSSGNTIYF.

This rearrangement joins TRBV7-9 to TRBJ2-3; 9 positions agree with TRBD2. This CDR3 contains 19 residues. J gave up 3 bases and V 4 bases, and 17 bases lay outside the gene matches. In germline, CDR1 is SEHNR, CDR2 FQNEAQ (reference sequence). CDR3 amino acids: CASSSNPPSAGGTTDTQYF. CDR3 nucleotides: TGTGCCAGCAGCTCAAATCCCCCCTCGGCGGGAGGGACGACAGATACGCAGTATTTT. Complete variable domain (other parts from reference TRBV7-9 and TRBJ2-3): DTGVSQNPRHKITKRGQNVTFRCDPISEHNRLYWYRQTLGQGPEFLTYFQNEAQLEKSRLLSDRFSAERPKGSFSTLEIQRTEQGDSAMYLCASSSNPPSAGGTTDTQYFGPGTRLTVL.

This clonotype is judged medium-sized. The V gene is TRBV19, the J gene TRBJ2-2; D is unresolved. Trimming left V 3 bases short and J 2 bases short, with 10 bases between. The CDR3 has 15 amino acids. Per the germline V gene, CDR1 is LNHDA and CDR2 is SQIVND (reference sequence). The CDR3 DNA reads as TGTGCCAGTAGTATGGTTTGGCCAAACACCGGGGAGCTGTTTTTT. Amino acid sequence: CASSMVWPNTGELFF.

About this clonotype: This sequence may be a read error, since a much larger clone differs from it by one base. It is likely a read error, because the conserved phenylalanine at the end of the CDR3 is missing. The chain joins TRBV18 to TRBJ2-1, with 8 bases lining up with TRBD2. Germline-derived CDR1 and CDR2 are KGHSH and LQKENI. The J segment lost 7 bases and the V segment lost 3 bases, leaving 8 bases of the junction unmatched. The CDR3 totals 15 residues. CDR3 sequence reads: CASSPPVIAGNEQFS. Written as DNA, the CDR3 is TGTGCCAGCTCACCCCCAGTGATAGCGGGAAATGAGCAGTTCTCC.